This record concerns one T cell receptor (beta chain) sequence. Its cognate antigen has yet to be identified. The input lacks base qualities; no much larger clone sits a single base away. Library creation used the immunoSEQ multiplex PCR assay. The deep sequencing platform assayed 80,000 to 100,000 TCR templates per sample. Genomic DNA extracted from sorted T cells was the material used for TCRbeta CDR3 sequencing. The authors' pipeline ran thus. The R programming language was used for the clonal analysis of the TCRbeta CDR3 data. Unstimulated samples were compared with post-reaction CFSE-low samples to define alloreactive CD4+ and CD8+ clones. Alloreactive CD4+ clones were assigned to regulatory or non-regulatory origin by matching sequences to sorted unstimulated Treg and non-Treg repertoires. TCRdb limited this immuneACCESS table to in-frame rearrangements with V and J called. A share of clones is missing; checked studies link under half to unresolved V genes, and the rest is unexplained. The DNA was the basis for D and trimming; V, J and clone size are from that table. The sample table contains approximately 82,000 clones; only one count was recorded for approximately 86% of them. Of the sample, 1.5% to 1.7% is held by the ten largest clones.

The record originates from a study of siplizumab effects on memory and regulatory T cells (dated 2019 in TCRdb). For the study in its entirety: The study examined how the anti-CD2 antibody siplizumab affects alloreactive T-cell subsets in allogeneic mixed lymphocyte reactions built from human PBMCs.

The CDR3 starts with the cysteine, ends with the phenylalanine, and has 17 residues. CDR3 DNA is the only sequence kept; it has 51 bases, read in frame from the first base. CDR1 and CDR2 are read off the germline V gene as SGHVS and FQNEAQ. V and J are trimmed by 3 bases and 6 bases, and the gene matches miss 12 bases of the junction. Results and caveats for the whole study, not just this receptor: Among mappable alloreactive CD4+ clones, an average Treg-derived fraction of over 60% was observed with siplizumab, compared with roughly 28% in control reactions. Greater diversity appeared to be present in unstimulated naive T cells than in memory T cells, and a substantial contribution to the alloresponse seemed to be made by naive cells. Because sequences at frequencies below about 10^-5 were poorly captured, only a minor fraction of alloreactive clones could be mapped back to unstimulated subsets. The cumulative frequency of alloreactive sequences traceable to unstimulated CD4+ memory T cells was significantly reduced by siplizumab. A naive or memory phenotype could not be assigned to roughly 80-97% of proliferating CD4+ or CD8+ clones. Whether proliferating Tregs from siplizumab cultures were suppressive was not functionally confirmed.

Sorted unstimulated T cells and proliferating T cells recovered from mixed lymphocyte reactions underwent TCRbeta CDR3 sequencing. Fresh whole blood from over 8 HLA-typed healthy donors was used to isolate PBMCs. Unstimulated CD4+ regulatory T cells were FACS-sorted to map the origin of alloreactive clones. The clonotype was recovered from a human donor in good health. Sequencing input: Tregs sorted from blood. This chain is built from TRBV7-8 and TRBJ2-7; 12 bases in the junction line up with TRBD2. The DNA sequence is TGTGCCAGCAGCTTCATCCTAGCGGGGGGGCCCCTCGGCGAGCAGTACTTC. Its protein is CASSFILAGGPLGEQYF.